This T cell receptor (beta chain) was identified in a study of beta chain features in type 1 diabetes. Comments on this clone: The antigen remains unidentified.

Study results and limitations: In comparison with healthy donors, patients had naive, central memory and Treg TCRB repertoires that appeared more similar. More deletions and fewer insertions at VDJ junctions were seen in type 1 diabetes patients.

The sequenced template was cDNA made from the entire isolated RNA. Read counts averaged roughly 3.7 million for samples of naive, central memory and regulatory T cells. Data came from immunoSEQ multiplex PCR; TCRdb stores just in-frame clones and leaves some out. The table records 850,000 to 900,000 clones, about a sixth of them present only once. The single heparinised draw taken from each donor contained about 100 mL of blood on average. Looked up from germline, CDR1 is SGHTA and CDR2 is FQGNSA. V was trimmed by 1 base and J by 4 bases, leaving 11 bases between them. The CDR3 sequence is 15 residues long.

J is TRBJ1-5 and V is TRBV7-2, with D hard to call. Sequenced material: naive CD4+ T cells from blood. This receptor was taken from a young woman in good health. CDR3 coding DNA: TGTGCCAGCAGCTTAGTCTCCGACGTAAATCAGCCCCAGCATTTT. Protein product: CASSLVSDVNQPQHF.